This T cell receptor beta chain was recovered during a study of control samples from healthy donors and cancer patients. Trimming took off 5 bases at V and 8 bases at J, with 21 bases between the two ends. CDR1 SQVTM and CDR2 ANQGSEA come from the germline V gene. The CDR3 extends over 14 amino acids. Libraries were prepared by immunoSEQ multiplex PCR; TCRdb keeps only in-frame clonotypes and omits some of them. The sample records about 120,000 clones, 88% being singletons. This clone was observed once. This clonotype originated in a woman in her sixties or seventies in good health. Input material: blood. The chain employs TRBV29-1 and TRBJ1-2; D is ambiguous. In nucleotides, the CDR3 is TGCAGCGTTATTACCCCCCCGGGAGGCGGAGGCTACACCTTC. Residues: CSVITPPGGGGYTF. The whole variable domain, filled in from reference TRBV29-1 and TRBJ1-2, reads SAVISQKPSRDICQRGTSLTIQCQVDSQVTMMFWYRQQPGQSLTLIATANQGSEATYESGFVIDKFPISRPNLTFSTLTVSNMSPEDSSIYLCSVITPPGGGGYTFGSGTRLTVV.